These T cell receptor beta chains were read from a single sample in a study of control samples from healthy donors and cancer patients. Assay: immunoSEQ multiplex PCR; the TCRdb copy retains only in-frame clones and omits some. This sample has 190,000 or so clones, with roughly 91% found just once. What was sequenced was blood. These receptors came from a man between 18 and 35 years old in good health. Each CDR3 is given with its conserved first and last residue. A D gene is named only where the DNA matches it firmly. The size of a clone is reported for some rows only, either as once, few or many, or as a class for expanded clones.

V gene: TRBV2; D gene: TRBD1; J gene: TRBJ1-1; clone size: once; CDR3 DNA: TGTGCCAGCAGGTTAGGACAGGGCCACACTGAAGCTTTCTTT; CDR3 protein: CASRLGQGHTEAFF
V gene: TRBV19; D gene: TRBD1; J gene: TRBJ1-4; clone size: .; CDR3 DNA: TGTGCCAGTAGTCGGACAGGGGCTGGTGAAAAACTGTTTTTT; CDR3 protein: CASSRTGAGEKLFF
V gene: TRBV19; D gene: TRBD2; J gene: TRBJ2-3; clone size: .; CDR3 DNA: TGTGCCAGTAGTATCGCGCTAGCGGGGGGGCCAGGGGATACGCAGTATTTT; CDR3 protein: CASSIALAGGPGDTQYF
V gene: TRBV7-2; D gene: .; J gene: TRBJ2-3; clone size: .; CDR3 DNA: TGTGCCAGCAGCTTAGTGAGCGCTAGCACAGATACGCAGTATTTT; CDR3 protein: CASSLVSASTDTQYF
V gene: TRBV9; D gene: TRBD2; J gene: TRBJ2-7; clone size: .; CDR3 DNA: TGTGCCAGCAGCCCGACTAGCGGGGCTTCCTACGAGCAGTACTTC; CDR3 protein: CASSPTSGASYEQYF
V gene: TRBV11-2; D gene: TRBD1; J gene: TRBJ2-5; clone size: .; CDR3 DNA: TGTGCCAGCAGCCACGAGGGGGCGGTACAAGAGACCCAGTACTTC; CDR3 protein: CASSHEGAVQETQYF
V gene: TRBV2; D gene: .; J gene: TRBJ1-1; clone size: few; CDR3 DNA: TGTGCCAGCAGTGAAAAACAGTACACTGAAGCTTTCTTT; CDR3 protein: CASSEKQYTEAFF
V gene: TRBV19; D gene: TRBD1; J gene: TRBJ1-6; clone size: .; CDR3 DNA: TGTGCCAGTAGTACTCAAACAGGGGCTGGAAATTCACCCCTCCACTTT; CDR3 protein: CASSTQTGAGNSPLHF
V gene: TRBV28; D gene: .; J gene: TRBJ1-5; clone size: .; CDR3 DNA: TGTGCCAGCAGTTCTCACCCGAGAGGGGGGGATCAGCCCCAGCATTTT; CDR3 protein: CASSSHPRGGDQPQHF
V gene: TRBV19; D gene: .; J gene: TRBJ1-5; clone size: .; CDR3 DNA: TGTGCCAGTAGTCCGAACGGCAGGATAGGGCAGCCCCAGCATTTT; CDR3 protein: CASSPNGRIGQPQHF
V gene: TRBV5-1; D gene: .; J gene: TRBJ2-2; clone size: .; CDR3 DNA: TGCGCCAGCAGCTTGGAAGGGGCGAACACCGGGGAGCTGTTTTTT; CDR3 protein: CASSLEGANTGELFF
V gene: TRBV6-1; D gene: .; J gene: TRBJ1-4; clone size: .; CDR3 DNA: TGTGCCAGCAGTGAATCTACAGAAACTAATGAAAAACTGTTTTTT; CDR3 protein: CASSESTETNEKLFF
V gene: TRBV7-2; D gene: .; J gene: TRBJ1-6; clone size: few; CDR3 DNA: TGTGCCAGCAGCTTACGGAGGGGAGGCAATTCACCCCTCCACTTT; CDR3 protein: CASSLRRGGNSPLHF
V gene: TRBV6-5; D gene: .; J gene: TRBJ1-5; clone size: .; CDR3 DNA: TGTGCCAGCAGCGGGACACTGTATAGCAATCAGCCCCAGCATTTT; CDR3 protein: CASSGTLYSNQPQHF
V gene: TRBV24-1; D gene: TRBD1; J gene: TRBJ2-2; clone size: .; CDR3 DNA: TGTGCCACCAGCTCAGCCGGGACAGGGGATGGCGGGGAGCTGTTTTTT; CDR3 protein: CATSSAGTGDGGELFF
V gene: TRBV25-1; D gene: .; J gene: TRBJ1-6; clone size: .; CDR3 DNA: TGTGCCAGCAGTGCCCGGCCTCATAATTCACCCCTCCACTTT; CDR3 protein: CASSARPHNSPLHF
V gene: TRBV30; D gene: .; J gene: TRBJ1-2; clone size: once; CDR3 DNA: TGTGCCTGGAGTCGTTCCTCTCTCTATGGCTACACCTTC; CDR3 protein: CAWSRSSLYGYTF
V gene: TRBV3-1/TRBV3-2; D gene: .; J gene: TRBJ2-7; clone size: .; CDR3 DNA: TGTGCCAGCAGCCAAAGTCGGTCCTACGAGCAGTACTTC; CDR3 protein: CASSQSRSYEQYF
V gene: TRBV9; D gene: TRBD1; J gene: TRBJ1-6; clone size: .; CDR3 DNA: TGTGCCAGCAGCACCCAGACAGGGAGGAGTAATTCACCCCTCCACTTT; CDR3 protein: CASSTQTGRSNSPLHF
V gene: TRBV5-4; D gene: .; J gene: TRBJ1-6; clone size: .; CDR3 DNA: TGTGCCAGCAGCTTGGTGGGGGGAGGGGACCTAGATCCGACCCTCCACTTT; CDR3 protein: CASSLVGGGDLDPTLHF
V gene: TRBV24-1; D gene: .; J gene: TRBJ2-6; clone size: .; CDR3 DNA: TGTGCCACCAGTGACGCAGCCTACTCTGGGGCCAACGTCCTGACTTTC; CDR3 protein: CATSDAAYSGANVLTF
V gene: TRBV9; D gene: .; J gene: TRBJ1-3; clone size: .; CDR3 DNA: TGTGCCAGCAGCGTACAGGGAGCTGGAAACACCATATATTTT; CDR3 protein: CASSVQGAGNTIYF
V gene: TRBV5-4; D gene: .; J gene: TRBJ2-5; clone size: .; CDR3 DNA: TGTGCCAGCAGCTTTCAGGGCAGACAAGAGACCCAGTACTTC; CDR3 protein: CASSFQGRQETQYF